This T cell receptor (beta chain) was captured by sequencing in a study of cytomegalovirus exposure and HLA in healthy donors. Both 60 Vbeta primers and 13 Jbeta primers went into the PCR. Profiled with immunoSEQ multiplex PCR; TCRdb holds only in-frame clones, not every one. Of around 210,000 clones in the sample, roughly 84% were seen once. The germline V gene encodes CDR1 SGDLS and CDR2 YYNGEE. The CDR3 covers 15 residues. Trimming took 0 bases from V and 2 from J, leaving 10 bases between them. This rearrangement joins TRBV9 to TRBJ2-3, with D unresolved. The sequence derives from a girl aged 2 to 9 in good health and CMV-seronegative. Specimen: PBMCs. The chain's CDR3 is CASSVVWAPTDTQYF. CDR3 coding DNA: TGTGCCAGCAGCGTAGTTTGGGCACCCACAGATACGCAGTATTTT.